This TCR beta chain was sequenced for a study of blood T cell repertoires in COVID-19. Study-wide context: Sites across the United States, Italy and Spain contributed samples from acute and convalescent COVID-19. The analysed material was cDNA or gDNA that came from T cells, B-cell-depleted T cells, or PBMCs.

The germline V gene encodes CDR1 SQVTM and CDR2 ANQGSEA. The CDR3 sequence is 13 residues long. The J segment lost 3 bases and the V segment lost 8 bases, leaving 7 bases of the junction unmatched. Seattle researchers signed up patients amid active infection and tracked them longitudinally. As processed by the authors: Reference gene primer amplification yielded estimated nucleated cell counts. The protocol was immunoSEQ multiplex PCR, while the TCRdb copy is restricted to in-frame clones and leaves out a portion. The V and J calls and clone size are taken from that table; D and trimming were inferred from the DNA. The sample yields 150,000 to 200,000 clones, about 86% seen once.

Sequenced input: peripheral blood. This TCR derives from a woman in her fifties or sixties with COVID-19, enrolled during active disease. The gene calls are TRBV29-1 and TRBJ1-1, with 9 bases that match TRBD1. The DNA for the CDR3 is TGCAGCTTCCTACAGGGGGCGCACACTGAAGCTTTCTTT. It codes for CSFLQGAHTEAFF.